A selection of T cell receptor beta chains follows, all from one sample in a study of glioma-infiltrating T cells. TCRdb analysed the multiplex PCR reads with MiXCR anew, one entry per CDR3 protein. The repertoire consists of 93,000 or so distinct CDR3 sequences, with 29% occurring once and the leading ten covering approximately 43%. The sample comprised glioma tissue, nonneoplastic brain tissue, or PBMCs (not recorded which). The source is a human donor with low-grade glioma or glioblastoma, undergoing nonglioma brain surgery, or in good health (not recorded which). CDR3s include the opening cysteine and the closing phenylalanine or tryptophan. Fields, in order: V gene, clone size, D gene, J gene, CDR3 protein, CDR3 DNA. D genes are given only for firm matches. Expanded clones are given a class, and other clones once, few, many or no size at all.

V: TRBV2
size: many
D: NA
J: TRBJ1-5
CDR3: CASSPGPEQPQHF
DNA: TGTGCCAGCAGTCCAGGGCCGGAACAGCCCCAGCATTTT

V: TRBV29-1
size: few
D: NA
J: TRBJ2-5
CDR3: CSVDRRYQETQYF
DNA: TGCAGCGTTGACAGGAGGTACCAAGAGACCCAGTACTTC

V: TRBV12-3/TRBV12-4
size: many
D: NA
J: TRBJ1-4
CDR3: CASSFRDLEKLFF
DNA: TGTGCCAGCAGTTTCCGCGACCTAGAAAAACTGTTTTTT

V: TRBV20-1
size: few
D: NA
J: TRBJ1-4
CDR3: CSARGANEKLFF
DNA: TGCAGTGCTAGAGGGGCTAATGAAAAACTGTTTTTT

V: TRBV19
size: many
D: NA
J: TRBJ1-1
CDR3: CASSSERWTEAFF
DNA: TGTGCCAGTAGTTCAGAGAGGTGGACTGAAGCTTTCTTT

V: TRBV6-1
size: many
D: NA
J: TRBJ2-5
CDR3: CASRASLGTGQETQYF
DNA: TGTGCCAGCAGGGCCTCTTTAGGGACCGGCCAAGAGACCCAGTACTTC

V: TRBV5-4
size: few
D: TRBD1
J: TRBJ1-2
CDR3: CASRADRDEGYTF
DNA: TGTGCCAGCAGGGCGGACAGGGATGAAGGCTACACCTTC

V: TRBV7-2
size: many
D: NA
J: TRBJ2-7
CDR3: CASSLGTGQYF
DNA: TGTGCCAGCAGCTTAGGAACGGGGCAGTACTTC

V: TRBV12-5
size: NA
D: TRBD2
J: TRBJ2-3
CDR3: CASGLGLAGGPGDTQYF
DNA: TGTGCTAGTGGCCTCGGACTAGCGGGGGGGCCCGGAGATACGCAGTATTTT

V: TRBV25-1
size: many
D: NA
J: TRBJ2-5
CDR3: CASSEYNGGRSEETQYF
DNA: TGTGCCAGCAGTGAATATAACGGAGGTCGGTCAGAAGAGACCCAGTACTTC

V: TRBV12-3/TRBV12-4
size: many
D: TRBD2
J: TRBJ2-1
CDR3: CASSSVTSGVNEQFF
DNA: TGTGCCAGCAGTTCGGTTACTAGCGGGGTGAATGAGCAGTTCTTC

V: TRBV7-9
size: many
D: TRBD1
J: TRBJ2-5
CDR3: CASSLKQGETQYF
DNA: TGTGCCAGCAGCTTAAAACAGGGGGAGACCCAGTACTTC

V: TRBV12-3/TRBV12-4
size: few
D: NA
J: TRBJ1-1
CDR3: CASSRKWGTEAFF
DNA: TGTGCCAGCAGCCGCAAGTGGGGCACTGAAGCTTTCTTT

V: TRBV27
size: many
D: NA
J: TRBJ2-7
CDR3: CASSQRPRYEQYF
DNA: TGTGCCAGCAGCCAGAGACCCCGCTACGAGCAGTACTTC

V: TRBV20-1
size: NA
D: TRBD2
J: TRBJ2-3
CDR3: CSARDPGGGDTQYF
DNA: TGCAGTGCTAGAGACCCGGGGGGGGGGGATACGCAGTATTTT

V: TRBV7-2
size: many
D: NA
J: TRBJ1-5
CDR3: CASSSRDFFPQHF
DNA: TGTGCCAGCAGCTCCCGGGACTTTTTCCCCCAGCATTTT

V: TRBV28
size: many
D: NA
J: TRBJ2-6
CDR3: CASSLPPSGANVLTF
DNA: TGTGCCAGCAGTCTACCACCCTCTGGGGCCAACGTCCTGACTTTC

V: TRBV12-3/TRBV12-4
size: NA
D: NA
J: TRBJ1-1
CDR3: CASSLALLKAEAFF
DNA: TGTGCCAGCAGTTTGGCGTTGTTGAAGGCTGAAGCTTTCTTT

V: TRBV7-2
size: few
D: TRBD1
J: TRBJ1-2
CDR3: CASSHYRGEDYGYTF
DNA: TGTGCCAGCAGCCATTACAGGGGGGAAGACTATGGCTACACCTTC

V: TRBV12-3/TRBV12-4
size: few
D: TRBD1
J: TRBJ1-5
CDR3: CASSPGTGYSNQPQHF
DNA: TGTGCCAGCAGTCCGGGGACAGGTTATAGCAATCAGCCCCAGCATTTT

V: TRBV28
size: many
D: TRBD2
J: TRBJ2-1
CDR3: CASFQRGPLNYNEQFF
DNA: TGTGCCAGCTTTCAGCGGGGGCCCCTAAACTACAATGAGCAGTTCTTC

V: TRBV7-3
size: few
D: NA
J: TRBJ2-5
CDR3: CASSLGTYQETQYF
DNA: TGTGCCAGCAGCTTGGGGACATACCAAGAGACCCAGTACTTC

V: TRBV16
size: once
D: NA
J: TRBJ1-5
CDR3: CASSVEVRDQPQHF
DNA: TGTGCCAGCAGTGTGGAGGTCCGGGATCAGCCCCAGCATTTT

V: TRBV18
size: few
D: NA
J: TRBJ2-4
CDR3: CASSPPMGLTKNIQYF
DNA: TGTGCCAGCTCACCCCCGATGGGGCTCACCAAAAACATTCAGTACTTC

V: TRBV4-3
size: few
D: TRBD1
J: TRBJ2-5
CDR3: CASSQLVHRGRQETQYF
DNA: TGCGCCAGCAGCCAATTGGTACACAGGGGGCGCCAAGAGACCCAGTACTTC

V: TRBV7-2
size: many
D: TRBD1
J: TRBJ2-5
CDR3: CASSAQTGATQYF
DNA: TGTGCCAGCAGCGCCCAAACAGGGGCGACCCAGTACTTC

V: TRBV6-1
size: many
D: TRBD1
J: TRBJ1-6
CDR3: CASSTGDSPLHF
DNA: TGTGCCAGCAGCACAGGGGATTCACCCCTCCACTTT

V: TRBV19
size: many
D: TRBD1
J: TRBJ2-2
CDR3: CASRQGSRTGELFF
DNA: TGTGCCAGTAGACAGGGGTCCAGAACCGGGGAGCTGTTTTTT

V: TRBV7-3
size: NA
D: TRBD1
J: TRBJ2-2
CDR3: CASSDRGWTGELFF
DNA: TGTGCCAGCAGCGACAGGGGTTGGACCGGGGAGCTGTTTTTT

V: TRBV7-9
size: many
D: NA
J: TRBJ2-3
CDR3: CASSLGSTDTQYF
DNA: TGTGCCAGCAGCTTGGGGAGCACAGATACGCAGTATTTT

V: TRBV28
size: many
D: TRBD1
J: TRBJ1-2
CDR3: CASSSPTGGPNYGYTF
DNA: TGTGCCAGCAGTTCACCGACAGGGGGGCCTAACTATGGCTACACCTTC

V: TRBV3-1
size: few
D: NA
J: TRBJ1-6
CDR3: CASSQDQSTPNSPLHF
DNA: TGTGCCAGCAGCCAAGATCAGTCAACTCCTAATTCACCCCTCCACTTT

V: TRBV28
size: many
D: TRBD1
J: TRBJ2-7
CDR3: CASSSPGTGKYEQYF
DNA: TGTGCCAGCAGTTCCCCGGGGACAGGGAAGTACGAGCAGTACTTC

V: TRBV28
size: NA
D: TRBD2
J: TRBJ2-3
CDR3: CASSLSGGDTQCF
DNA: TGTGCCAGCAGCCTCTCGGGAGGGGATACGCAGTGTTTT

V: TRBV9
size: few
D: TRBD2
J: TRBJ2-3
CDR3: CASSASLAGSTDTQYF
DNA: TGTGCCAGCAGCGCCTCACTAGCGGGGTCGACAGATACGCAGTATTTT

V: TRBV12-3/TRBV12-4
size: NA
D: NA
J: TRBJ1-1
CDR3: CASHQGTVNTEAFF
DNA: TGTGCCAGCCACCAAGGGACCGTGAACACTGAAGCTTTCTTT